Listed below are T cell receptor beta chains from one sample, sequenced in a study of a mutant IDH1 vaccine in newly diagnosed glioma. Their antigens remain unidentified. Here immunoSEQ multiplex PCR was the method, and the copy in TCRdb shows in-frame clones only, minus some. The sample comprises fewer than 95,000 clones, approximately 75% of which are singletons, and around 5% rests with the top ten. The sequences come from PBMCs, collected from a glioma patient whose treatment included an IDH1 peptide vaccine. Every receptor here comes from a man aged 35-49 years with glioma. The conserved cysteine and the conserved F or W are not part of the CDR3 here.

V,J,CDR3
TRBV28,TRBJ2-1,ASSPRKAGVGGDEQF
TRBV6-5,TRBJ2-2,ASSLIRGRGELF
TRBV11-2,TRBJ2-7,ASSLGRGSYEQY
TRBV19,TRBJ1-3,ASGAPGNTIY
TRBV27,TRBJ2-1,ASSPRDREVLDEQF
TRBV19,TRBJ1-5,ASSGGQVGFNQPQH
TRBV28,TRBJ2-7,ASSEPGLGEQY
TRBV18,TRBJ1-2,ASSPGQGAYGYT
TRBV7-8,TRBJ2-4,ASSLEGLRNIQY
TRBV5-1,TRBJ2-3,ASSLVGSTDTQY
TRBV19,TRBJ1-2,ASSIGRTAEA
TRBV7-9,TRBJ2-7,ASSSGDRGVYEQY
TRBV4-3,TRBJ1-1,ASSQGSLNTEAF
TRBV25-1,TRBJ1-5,ASSEWSGQGVGQPQH
TRBV27,TRBJ2-2,ASSFLAGGAGELF
TRBV7-3,TRBJ2-3,ASSRTSIDTQY